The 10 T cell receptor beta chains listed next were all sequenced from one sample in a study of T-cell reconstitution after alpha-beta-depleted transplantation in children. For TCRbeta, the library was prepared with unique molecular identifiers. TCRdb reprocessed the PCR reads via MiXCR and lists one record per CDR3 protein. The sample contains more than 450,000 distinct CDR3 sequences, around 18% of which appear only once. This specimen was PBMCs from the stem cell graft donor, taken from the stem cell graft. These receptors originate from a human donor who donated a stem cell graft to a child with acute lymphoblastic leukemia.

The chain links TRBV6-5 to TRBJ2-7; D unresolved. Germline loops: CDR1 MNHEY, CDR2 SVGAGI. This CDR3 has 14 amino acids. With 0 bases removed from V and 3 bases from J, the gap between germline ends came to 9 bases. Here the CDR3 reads CASSYSNAVYEQYF. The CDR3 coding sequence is TGTGCCAGCAGTTACTCAAACGCAGTCTACGAGCAGTACTTC.

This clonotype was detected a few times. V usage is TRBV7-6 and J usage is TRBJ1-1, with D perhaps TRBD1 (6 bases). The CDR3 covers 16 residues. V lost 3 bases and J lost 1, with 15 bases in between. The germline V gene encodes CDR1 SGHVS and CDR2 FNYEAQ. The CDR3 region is CASSLISTGQNTEAFF. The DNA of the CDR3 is TGTGCCAGCAGCTTGATCAGTACAGGGCAGAACACTGAAGCTTTCTTT.

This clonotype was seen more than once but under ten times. The CDR3 sequence is CASSLWDRGSGELFF. Here the CDR3 DNA reads TGTGCCAGCAGTTTATGGGACAGGGGGTCCGGGGAGCTGTTTTTT. The rearrangement joins TRBV12-3 or TRBV12-4 to TRBJ2-2; the match to TRBD1 covers 11 bases. This CDR3 contains 15 residues. V shed 2 bases and J 6 bases; nucleotides not matched to a gene: 2.

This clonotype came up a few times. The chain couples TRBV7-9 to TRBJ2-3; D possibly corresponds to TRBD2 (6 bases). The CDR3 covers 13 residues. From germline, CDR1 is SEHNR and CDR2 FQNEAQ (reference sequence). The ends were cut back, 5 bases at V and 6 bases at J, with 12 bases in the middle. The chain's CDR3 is CASSPAGNDTQYF. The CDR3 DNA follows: TGTGCCAGCAGCCCTGCGGGGAACGATACGCAGTATTTT. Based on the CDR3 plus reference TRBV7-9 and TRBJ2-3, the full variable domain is DTGVSQNPRHKITKRGQNVTFRCDPISEHNRLYWYRQTLGQGPEFLTYFQNEAQLEKSRLLSDRFSAERPKGSFSTLEIQRTEQGDSAMYLCASSPAGNDTQYFGPGTRLTVL.

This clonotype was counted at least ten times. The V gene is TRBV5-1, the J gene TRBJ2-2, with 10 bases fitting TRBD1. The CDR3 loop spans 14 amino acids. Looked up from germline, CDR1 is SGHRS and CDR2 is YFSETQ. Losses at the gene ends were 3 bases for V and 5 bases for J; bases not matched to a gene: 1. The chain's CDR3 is CASSWGQGTGELFF. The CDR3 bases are TGCGCCAGCAGCTGGGGACAGGGGACCGGGGAGCTGTTTTTT. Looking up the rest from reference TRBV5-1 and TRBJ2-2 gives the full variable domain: KAGVTQTPRYLIKTRGQQVTLSCSPISGHRSVSWYQQTPGQGLQFLFEYFSETQRNKGNFPGRFSGRQFSNSRSEMNVSTLELGDSALYLCASSWGQGTGELFFGEGSRLTVL.

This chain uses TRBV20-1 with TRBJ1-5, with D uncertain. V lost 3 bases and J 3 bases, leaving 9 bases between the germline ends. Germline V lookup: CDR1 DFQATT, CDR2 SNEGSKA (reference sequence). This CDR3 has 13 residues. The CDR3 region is CSASKVINQPQHF. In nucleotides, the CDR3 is TGCAGTGCTAGTAAAGTTATCAATCAGCCCCAGCATTTT.

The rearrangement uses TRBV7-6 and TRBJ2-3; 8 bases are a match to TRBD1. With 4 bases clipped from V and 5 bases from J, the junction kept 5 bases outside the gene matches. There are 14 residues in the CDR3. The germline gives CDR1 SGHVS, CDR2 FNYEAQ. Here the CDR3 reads CASSSRTGRDTQYF. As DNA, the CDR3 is TGTGCCAGCAGCTCAAGGACAGGGAGAGATACGCAGTATTTT.

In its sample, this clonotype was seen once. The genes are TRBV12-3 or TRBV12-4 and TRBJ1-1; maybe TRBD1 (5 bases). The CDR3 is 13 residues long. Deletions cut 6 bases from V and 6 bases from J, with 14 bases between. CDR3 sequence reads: CASRLGGIAEAFF. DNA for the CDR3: TGTGCCAGCAGACTCGGGGGTATTGCTGAAGCTTTCTTT.

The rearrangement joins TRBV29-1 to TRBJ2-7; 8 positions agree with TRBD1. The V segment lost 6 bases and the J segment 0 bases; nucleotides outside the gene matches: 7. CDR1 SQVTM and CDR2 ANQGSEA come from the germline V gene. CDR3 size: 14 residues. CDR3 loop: CSVDRDRCSYEQYF. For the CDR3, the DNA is TGCAGCGTAGACCGGGACAGGTGCTCCTACGAGCAGTACTTC.

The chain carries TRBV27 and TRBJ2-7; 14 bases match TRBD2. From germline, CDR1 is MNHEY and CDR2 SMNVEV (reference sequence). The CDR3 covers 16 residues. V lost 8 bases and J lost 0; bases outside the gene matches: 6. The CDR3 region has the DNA TGTGCCAGCGGACTAGCGGGAGGATACCTCTCCTACGAGCAGTACTTC. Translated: CASGLAGGYLSYEQYF.